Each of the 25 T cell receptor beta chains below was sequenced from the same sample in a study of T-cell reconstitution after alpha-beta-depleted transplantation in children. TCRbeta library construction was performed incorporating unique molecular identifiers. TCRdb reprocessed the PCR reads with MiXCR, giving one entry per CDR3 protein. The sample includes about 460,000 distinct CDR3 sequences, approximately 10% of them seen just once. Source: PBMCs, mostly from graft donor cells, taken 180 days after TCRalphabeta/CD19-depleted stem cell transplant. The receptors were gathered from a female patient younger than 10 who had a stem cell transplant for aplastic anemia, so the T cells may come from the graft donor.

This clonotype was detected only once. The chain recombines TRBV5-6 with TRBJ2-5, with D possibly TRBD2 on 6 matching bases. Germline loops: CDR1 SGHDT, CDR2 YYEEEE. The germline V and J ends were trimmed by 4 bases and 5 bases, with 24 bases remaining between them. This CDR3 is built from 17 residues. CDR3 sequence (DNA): TGTGCCAGCAGCCCGGGAGTGGCTATGGGGCACGGGGAGACCCAGTACTTC. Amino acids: CASSPGVAMGHGETQYF. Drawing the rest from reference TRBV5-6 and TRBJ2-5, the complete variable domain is DAGVTQSPTHLIKTRGQQVTLRCSPKSGHDTVSWYQQALGQGPQFIFQYYEEEERQRGNFPDRFSGHQFPNYSSELNVNALLLGDSALYLCASSPGVAMGHGETQYFGPGTRLLVL.

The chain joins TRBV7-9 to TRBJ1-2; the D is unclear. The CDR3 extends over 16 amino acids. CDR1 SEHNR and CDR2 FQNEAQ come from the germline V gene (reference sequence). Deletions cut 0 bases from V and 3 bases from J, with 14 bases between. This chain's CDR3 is CASSLAMGTEHYGYTF. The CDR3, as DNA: TGTGCCAGCAGCTTAGCCATGGGAACGGAACACTATGGCTACACCTTC.

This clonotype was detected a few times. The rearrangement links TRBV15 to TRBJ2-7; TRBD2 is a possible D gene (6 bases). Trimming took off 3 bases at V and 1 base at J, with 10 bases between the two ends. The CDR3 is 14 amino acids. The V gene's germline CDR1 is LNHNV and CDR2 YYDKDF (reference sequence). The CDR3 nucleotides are TGTGCCACCAGCAGCGGGAGCGCTTCCTACGAGCAGTACTTC. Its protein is CATSSGSASYEQYF.

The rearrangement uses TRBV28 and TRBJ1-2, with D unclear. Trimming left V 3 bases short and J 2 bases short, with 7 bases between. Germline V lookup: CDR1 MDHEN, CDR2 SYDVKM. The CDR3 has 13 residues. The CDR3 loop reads CASSFPGNYGYTF. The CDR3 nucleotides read TGTGCCAGCAGTTTTCCGGGAAACTATGGCTACACCTTC.

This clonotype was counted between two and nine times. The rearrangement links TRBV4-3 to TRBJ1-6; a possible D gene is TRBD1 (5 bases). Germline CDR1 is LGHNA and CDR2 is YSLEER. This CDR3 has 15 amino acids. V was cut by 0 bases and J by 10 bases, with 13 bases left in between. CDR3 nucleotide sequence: TGCGCCAGCAGCCAAGATCTGTCAGGGTACTCACCCCTCCACTTT. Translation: CASSQDLSGYSPLHF.

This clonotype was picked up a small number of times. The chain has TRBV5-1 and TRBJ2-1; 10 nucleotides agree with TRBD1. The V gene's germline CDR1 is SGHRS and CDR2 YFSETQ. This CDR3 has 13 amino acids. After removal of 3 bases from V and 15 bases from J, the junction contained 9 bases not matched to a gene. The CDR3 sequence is CASSWDRGPFWFF. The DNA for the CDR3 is TGCGCCAGCAGCTGGGACAGGGGCCCCTTTTGGTTCTTC.

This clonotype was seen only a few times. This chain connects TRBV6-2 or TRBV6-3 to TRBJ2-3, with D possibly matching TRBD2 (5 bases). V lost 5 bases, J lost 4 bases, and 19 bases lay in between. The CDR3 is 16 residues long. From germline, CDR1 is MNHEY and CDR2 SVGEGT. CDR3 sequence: CASSRRYLEEADTQYF. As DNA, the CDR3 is TGTGCCAGCAGTCGCCGATATTTGGAGGAGGCAGATACGCAGTATTTT.

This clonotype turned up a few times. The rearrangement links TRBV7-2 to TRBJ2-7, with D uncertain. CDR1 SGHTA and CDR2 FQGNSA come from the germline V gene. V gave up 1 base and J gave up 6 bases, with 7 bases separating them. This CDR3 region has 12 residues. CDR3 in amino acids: CASSLEGREQYV. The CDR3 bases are TGTGCCAGCAGCTTAGAAGGCCGCGAGCAGTACGTC.

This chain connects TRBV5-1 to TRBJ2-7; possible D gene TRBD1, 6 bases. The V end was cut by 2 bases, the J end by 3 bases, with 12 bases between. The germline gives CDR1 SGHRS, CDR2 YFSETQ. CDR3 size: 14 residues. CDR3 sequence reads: CASSLQGNLYEQYF. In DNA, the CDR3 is TGCGCCAGCAGCTTACAGGGTAACCTCTACGAGCAGTACTTC. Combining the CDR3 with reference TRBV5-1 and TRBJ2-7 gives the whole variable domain KAGVTQTPRYLIKTRGQQVTLSCSPISGHRSVSWYQQTPGQGLQFLFEYFSETQRNKGNFPGRFSGRQFSNSRSEMNVSTLELGDSALYLCASSLQGNLYEQYFGPGTRLTVT.

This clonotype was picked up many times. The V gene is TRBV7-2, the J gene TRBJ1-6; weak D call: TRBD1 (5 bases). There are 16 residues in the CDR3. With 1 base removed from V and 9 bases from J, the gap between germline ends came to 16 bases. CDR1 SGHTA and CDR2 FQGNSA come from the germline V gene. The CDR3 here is CASSLVHSGQGSPLHF. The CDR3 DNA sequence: TGTGCCAGCAGCTTAGTCCACAGTGGGCAGGGTTCACCCCTCCACTTT.

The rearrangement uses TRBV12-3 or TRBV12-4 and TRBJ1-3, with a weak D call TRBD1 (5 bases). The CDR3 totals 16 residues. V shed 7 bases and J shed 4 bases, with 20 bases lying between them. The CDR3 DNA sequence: TGTGCCAGCAATTCGCCGCTCCGGGACGCAGGAAACACCATATATTTT. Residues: CASNSPLRDAGNTIYF.

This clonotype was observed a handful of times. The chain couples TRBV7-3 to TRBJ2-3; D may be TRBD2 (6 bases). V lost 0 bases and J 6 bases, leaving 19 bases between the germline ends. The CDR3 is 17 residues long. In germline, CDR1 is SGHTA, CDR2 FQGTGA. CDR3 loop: CASSLTSGTGKLDTQYF. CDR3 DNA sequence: TGTGCCAGCAGCTTAACGTCCGGGACTGGGAAATTGGATACGCAGTATTTT.

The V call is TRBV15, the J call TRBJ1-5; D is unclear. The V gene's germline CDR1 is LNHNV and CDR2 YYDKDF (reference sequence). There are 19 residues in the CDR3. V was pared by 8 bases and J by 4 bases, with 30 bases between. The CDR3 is CATARPGKRTPEGNQPQHF. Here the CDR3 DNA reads TGTGCCACCGCCCGGCCCGGAAAAAGGACCCCAGAGGGAAATCAGCCCCAGCATTTT.

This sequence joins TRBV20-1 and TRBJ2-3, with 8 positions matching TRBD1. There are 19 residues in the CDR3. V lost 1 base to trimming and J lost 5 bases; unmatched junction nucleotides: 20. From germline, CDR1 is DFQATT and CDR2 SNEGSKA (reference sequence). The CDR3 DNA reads TGCAGTGCTAGAGGGGGCGTTTGGAGACAGGGGAAGTCCGTAGATACGCAGTATTTT. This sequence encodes CSARGGVWRQGKSVDTQYF.

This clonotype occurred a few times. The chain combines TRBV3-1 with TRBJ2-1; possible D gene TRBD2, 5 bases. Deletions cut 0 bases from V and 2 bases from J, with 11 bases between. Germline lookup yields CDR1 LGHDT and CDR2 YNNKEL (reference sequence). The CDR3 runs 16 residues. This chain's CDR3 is CASSQDGEYTYNEQFF. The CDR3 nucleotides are TGTGCCAGCAGCCAAGATGGGGAGTACACCTACAATGAGCAGTTCTTC.

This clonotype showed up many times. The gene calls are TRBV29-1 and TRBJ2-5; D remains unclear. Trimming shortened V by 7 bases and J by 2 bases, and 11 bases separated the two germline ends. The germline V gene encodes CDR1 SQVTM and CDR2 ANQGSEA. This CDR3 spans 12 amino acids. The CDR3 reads CSAETLQETQYF. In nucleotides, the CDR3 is TGCAGCGCTGAGACTCTTCAAGAGACCCAGTACTTC.

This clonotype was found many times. CDR3 residues: CASSLSLGIQETQYF. CDR3 nucleotides: TGTGCCAGCAGCTTAAGCCTTGGGATCCAAGAGACCCAGTACTTC. The chain carries TRBV7-2 and TRBJ2-5; D unclear. V lost 2 bases, J lost 1 base, and 11 bases lay in between. Germline CDR1 is SGHTA and CDR2 is FQGNSA. This CDR3 has 15 residues.

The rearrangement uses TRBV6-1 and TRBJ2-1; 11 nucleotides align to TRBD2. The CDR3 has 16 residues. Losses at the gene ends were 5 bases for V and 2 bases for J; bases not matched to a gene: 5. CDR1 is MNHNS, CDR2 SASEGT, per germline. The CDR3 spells CASSTLAGGPYNEQFF. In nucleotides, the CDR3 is TGTGCCAGCAGTACCCTAGCGGGAGGCCCCTACAATGAGCAGTTCTTC.

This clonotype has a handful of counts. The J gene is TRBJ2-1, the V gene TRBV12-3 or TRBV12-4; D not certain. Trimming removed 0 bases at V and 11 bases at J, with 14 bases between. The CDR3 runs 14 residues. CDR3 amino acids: CASSLAPAASQQFF. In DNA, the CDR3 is TGTGCCAGCAGTTTAGCCCCCGCCGCGAGCCAGCAGTTCTTC.

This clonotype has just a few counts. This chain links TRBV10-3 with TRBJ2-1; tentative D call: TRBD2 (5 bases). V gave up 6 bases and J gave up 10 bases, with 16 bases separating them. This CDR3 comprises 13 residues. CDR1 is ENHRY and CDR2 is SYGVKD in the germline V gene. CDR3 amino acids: CAISSRGNGEQFF. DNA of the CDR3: TGTGCCATCAGCTCCCGGGGTAATGGCGAGCAGTTCTTC.

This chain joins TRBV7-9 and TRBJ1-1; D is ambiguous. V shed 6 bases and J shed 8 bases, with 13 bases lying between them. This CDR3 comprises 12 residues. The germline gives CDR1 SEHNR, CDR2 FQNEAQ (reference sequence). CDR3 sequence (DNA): TGTGCCAGCAGGCAGGTGGTCCCGGAAGCTTTCTTT. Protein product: CASRQVVPEAFF.

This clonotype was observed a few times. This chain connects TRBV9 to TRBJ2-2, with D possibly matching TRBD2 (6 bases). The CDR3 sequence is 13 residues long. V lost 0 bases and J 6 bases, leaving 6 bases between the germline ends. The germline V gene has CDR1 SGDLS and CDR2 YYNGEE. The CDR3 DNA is TGTGCCAGCAGCGTAGGGGGGGCCGGGGAGCTGTTTTTT. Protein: CASSVGGAGELFF.

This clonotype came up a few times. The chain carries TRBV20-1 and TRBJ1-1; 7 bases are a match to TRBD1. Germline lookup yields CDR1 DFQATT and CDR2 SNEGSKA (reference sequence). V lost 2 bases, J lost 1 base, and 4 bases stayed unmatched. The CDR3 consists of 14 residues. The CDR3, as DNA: TGCAGTGCTAGAATACACAGGGGGAACACTGAAGCTTTCTTT. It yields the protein CSARIHRGNTEAFF.

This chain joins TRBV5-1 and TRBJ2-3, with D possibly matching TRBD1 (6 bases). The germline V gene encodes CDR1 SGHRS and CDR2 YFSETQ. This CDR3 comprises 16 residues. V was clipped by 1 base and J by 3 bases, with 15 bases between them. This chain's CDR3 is CASSLYRDTPTDTQYF. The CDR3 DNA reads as TGCGCCAGCAGCTTGTATCGGGACACCCCAACAGATACGCAGTATTTT.

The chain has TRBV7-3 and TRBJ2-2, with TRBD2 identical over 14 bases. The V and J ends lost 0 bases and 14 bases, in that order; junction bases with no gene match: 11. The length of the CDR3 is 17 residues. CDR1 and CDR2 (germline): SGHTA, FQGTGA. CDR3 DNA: TGTGCCAGCAGCTTAACCGGACTAGCGGGGGGCTCTGAGGACCTGTTTTTT. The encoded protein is CASSLTGLAGGSEDLFF.